This TCR beta chain was retrieved from a study of blood T cell repertoires in COVID-19 (dated by TCRdb to 2020 to 2022). In the study overall: Collaborator samples came from the United States, Italy and Spain and covered acute and convalescent phases of COVID-19. The prospective study material was composed of cDNA or gDNA derived from T cells, B-cell-depleted T cells, or PBMCs. Samples were obtained from the ongoing ImmuneRACE study (first 160 participants) and from 1,254 subjects provided by 6 global collaborators. The sample metadata nearly always contained a de-identified subject ID, COVID-19 status, age in years and sex. Where available, HLA class I and class II types were taken from metadata supplied by the sample provider and were not determined by assay-based typing. Subjects who had been exposed to COVID-19, were actively infected with it, or had recovered from it provided the deeply sampled blood TCRbeta repertoires that made up the dataset. The repertoires were released in a freely available public database meant as a resource for research on the immune response to SARS-CoV-2.

V lost 2 bases and J lost 2 bases, and the count of bases not matched to a germline gene is 5. Including cysteine and phenylalanine, the CDR3 has 15 amino acids. Just CDR3 DNA is preserved here, 45 bases in frame from base 1. Taken from the germline V gene, the CDR1 and CDR2 loops are MGHRA and YSYEKL. Study-wide conclusions, independent of this receptor: The quantity of clinical and demographic metadata differed by source and by participant and was supplied without curation.

TCRbeta CDR3 regions were amplified from genomic DNA by means of the immunoSEQ Assay, a bias-controlled multiplex PCR. The paper's processing steps were these. Within the assay, amplification of reference gene primers was used to estimate how many nucleated cells each sample contained. Sequence reads were collapsed and filtered to measure the absolute abundance of every unique TCRbeta CDR3 rearrangement. Productive Simpson clonality was computed per sample as the square root of Simpson's diversity index over productive rearrangements. Sourced from immuneACCESS, this table was stored by TCRdb with only in-frame sequences that have V and J called. A share of the clones is absent; for the studies checked, an unresolved V gene accounts for under half, and the remainder has no known explanation. That table is the source of V, J and clone size, and D and trimming were worked out from the DNA. The sample has a few hundred thousand clones on record, approximately 89% of them singletons. The biggest ten clones account for about 9.4% of the sample.

At one collaborating source in Seattle, patients were enrolled during active infection and were followed longitudinally through the course of disease. The collaborating institutions used their own protocols to collect whole blood in K2EDTA tubes. Collaborator samples were shipped for TCRbeta analysis as frozen whole blood, isolated PBMCs, or DNA extracted from either sample type. Comment on this clone: Its specific antigen is unknown. No base qualities exist here, and no much larger clone lies one base off it. Different DNA sequences within this sample yield the same CDR3.

This sequence uses TRBV4-1 and TRBJ2-7; TRBD1 fits 8 bases in the junction. The receptor was derived from a woman aged 30 to 39 with COVID-19, enrolled during active disease. Sequenced: peripheral blood. The DNA sequence is given as TGCGCCAGCAGCCAATCCGGGACAGGAGCCTACGAGCAGTACTTC. Its protein product is CASSQSGTGAYEQYF.